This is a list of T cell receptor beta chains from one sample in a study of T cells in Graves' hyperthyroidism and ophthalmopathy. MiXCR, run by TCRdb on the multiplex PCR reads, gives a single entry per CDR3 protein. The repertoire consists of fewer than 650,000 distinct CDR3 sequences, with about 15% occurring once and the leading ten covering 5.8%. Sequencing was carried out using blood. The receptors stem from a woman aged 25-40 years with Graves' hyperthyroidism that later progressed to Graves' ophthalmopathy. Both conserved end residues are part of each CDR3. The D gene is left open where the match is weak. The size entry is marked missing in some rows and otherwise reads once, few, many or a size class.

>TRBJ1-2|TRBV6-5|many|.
CASSYTPRLSYGYTF
TGTGCCAGCAGTTACACACCCCGCCTATCGTATGGCTACACCTTC
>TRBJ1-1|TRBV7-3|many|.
CASSSSTANTEAFF
TGTGCCAGCAGCTCGTCGACAGCGAACACTGAAGCTTTCTTT
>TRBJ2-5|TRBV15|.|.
CATSRADLETQYF
TGTGCCACCAGCCGAGCGGATCTGGAGACCCAGTACTTC
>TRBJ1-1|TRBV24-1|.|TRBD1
CATSDEGQGAFF
TGTGCCACCAGTGATGAGGGACAGGGAGCTTTCTTT
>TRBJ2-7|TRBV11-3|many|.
CASSPGHRYEQYF
TGTGCCAGCAGCCCGGGACATCGATACGAGCAGTACTTC
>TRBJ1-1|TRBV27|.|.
CASSLSVEGMEAFF
TGTGCCAGCAGTTTATCTGTTGAGGGAATGGAAGCTTTCTTT
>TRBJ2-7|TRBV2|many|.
CASRVDRSYEQYF
TGTGCCAGCAGGGTTGACCGCTCCTACGAGCAGTACTTC
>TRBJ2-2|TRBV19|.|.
CASSMLGIGELFF
TGTGCCAGTAGTATGTTGGGTATCGGGGAGCTGTTTTTT
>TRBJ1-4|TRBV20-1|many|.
CGGGPTGGEKLFF
TGCGGGGGGGGTCCCACAGGCGGTGAAAAACTGTTTTTT
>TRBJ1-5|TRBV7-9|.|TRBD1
CASSIQGDGQPQHF
TGTGCCAGCAGCATACAGGGGGATGGTCAGCCCCAGCATTTT
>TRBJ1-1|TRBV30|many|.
CAWERMNTEAFF
TGTGCCTGGGAGAGGATGAACACTGAAGCTTTCTTT
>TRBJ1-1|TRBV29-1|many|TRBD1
CSVGTGVSTEAFF
TGCAGCGTTGGGACAGGTGTTTCGACTGAAGCTTTCTTT
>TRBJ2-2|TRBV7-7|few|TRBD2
CASSPGLAGETGELFF
TGTGCTAGCAGCCCCGGACTAGCGGGAGAGACCGGGGAGCTGTTTTTT
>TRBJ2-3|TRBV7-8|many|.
CASSLTPTDTQYF
TGTGCCAGCAGCTTAACACCCACAGATACGCAGTATTTT
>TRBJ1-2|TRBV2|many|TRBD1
CASRPGTAHYGYTF
TGTGCCAGCAGACCCGGGACAGCACACTATGGCTACACCTTC
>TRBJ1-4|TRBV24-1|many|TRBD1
CATSDPGQGANEKLFF
TGTGCCACCAGTGACCCCGGACAGGGGGCTAATGAAAAACTGTTTTTT
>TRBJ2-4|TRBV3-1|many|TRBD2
CASSQSGLALAKNIQYF
TGTGCCAGCAGCCAATCGGGACTAGCGTTAGCCAAAAACATTCAGTACTTC
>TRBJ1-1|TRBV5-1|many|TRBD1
CASSPGTGLSAFF
TGCGCCAGCAGCCCGGGGACAGGGCTTTCTGCTTTCTTT
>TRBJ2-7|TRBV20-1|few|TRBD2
CSATLTSGMRYEQYF
TGCAGTGCTACCCTGACTAGCGGGATGAGGTACGAGCAGTACTTC
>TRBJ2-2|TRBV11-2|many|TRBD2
CASRRGSGKGSTGELFF
TGTGCCAGCAGACGGGGTAGCGGGAAGGGATCCACCGGGGAGCTGTTTTTT
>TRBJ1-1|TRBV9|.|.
CASSRLREGSEAFF
TGTGCCAGCAGCCGCCTTAGGGAGGGCTCTGAAGCTTTCTTT
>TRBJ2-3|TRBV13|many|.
CASSLPGGTDTQYF
TGTGCCAGCAGTCTCCCCGGGGGCACAGATACGCAGTATTTT
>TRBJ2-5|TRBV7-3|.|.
CASSSGEAQYF
TGTGCCAGCAGCTCCGGGGAAGCCCAGTACTTC
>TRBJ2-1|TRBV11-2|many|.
CASSLQAPMHNEQFF
TGTGCCAGCAGCCTACAAGCCCCAATGCACAATGAGCAGTTCTTC
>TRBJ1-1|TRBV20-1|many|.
CSASGRVNTEAFF
TGCAGTGCTAGCGGCAGGGTGAACACTGAAGCTTTCTTT
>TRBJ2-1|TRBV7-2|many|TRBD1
CASSLDRVSYNEQFF
TGTGCCAGCAGCCTCGACAGGGTCTCCTACAATGAGCAGTTCTTC
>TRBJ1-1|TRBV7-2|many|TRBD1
CASSLVGQGATEAFF
TGTGCCAGCAGCTTAGTAGGACAGGGGGCGACTGAAGCTTTCTTT
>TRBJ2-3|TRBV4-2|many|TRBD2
CASSQGGGSTDTQYF
TGTGCCAGCAGCCAAGGGGGAGGGAGCACAGATACGCAGTATTTT
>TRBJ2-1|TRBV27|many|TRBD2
CAASGSEYNEQFF
TGTGCCGCAAGCGGGAGTGAGTACAATGAGCAGTTCTTC
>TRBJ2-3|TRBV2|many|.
CASSEGTDTQYF
TGTGCCAGCAGTGAAGGCACAGATACGCAGTATTTT
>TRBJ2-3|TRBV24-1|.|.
CATSDFMGTDLTDTQYF
TGTGCCACCAGTGATTTCATGGGAACAGACCTCACAGATACGCAGTATTTT
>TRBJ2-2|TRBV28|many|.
CASISGGATGELFF
TGTGCCAGCATCTCCGGGGGCGCCACCGGGGAGCTGTTTTTT
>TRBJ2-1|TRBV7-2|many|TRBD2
CASSLISSGSNEQFF
TGTGCCAGCAGCTTAATCTCTAGCGGGAGTAATGAGCAGTTCTTC
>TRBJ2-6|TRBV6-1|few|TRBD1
CASSDILGQRSGANVLTF
TGTGCCAGCAGTGACATCCTGGGACAGCGTTCTGGGGCCAACGTCCTGACTTTC
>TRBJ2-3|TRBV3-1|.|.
CASSQGYSGDTDTQYF
TGTGCCAGCAGCCAAGGTTATAGCGGAGATACAGATACGCAGTATTTT
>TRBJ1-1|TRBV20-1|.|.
CSARASERSDTEAFF
TGCAGTGCACGTGCTTCCGAGAGATCGGACACTGAAGCTTTCTTT
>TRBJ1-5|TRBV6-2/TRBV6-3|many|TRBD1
CASSYYGQGALNQPQHF
TGTGCCAGCAGTTACTACGGACAGGGGGCCCTCAATCAGCCCCAGCATTTT
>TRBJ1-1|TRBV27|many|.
CASSLKSAGWNTEAFF
TGTGCCAGCAGTTTAAAATCGGCGGGTTGGAACACTGAAGCTTTCTTT
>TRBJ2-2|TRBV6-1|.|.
CASSEGLAGEPFF
TGTGCCAGCAGTGAAGGGTTAGCCGGGGAGCCGTTTTTT
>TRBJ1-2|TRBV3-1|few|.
CASSQISSYYGYTF
TGTGCCAGCAGCCAAATCTCCTCTTACTATGGCTACACCTTC
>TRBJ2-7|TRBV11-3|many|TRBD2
CASSSAPKTSAYSYEQYF
TGTGCCAGCAGCTCCGCTCCCAAGACTAGCGCCTACTCCTACGAGCAGTACTTC
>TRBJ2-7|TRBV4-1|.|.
CASSPKGGYEQYF
TGCGCCAGCAGCCCGAAAGGTGGCTACGAGCAGTACTTC
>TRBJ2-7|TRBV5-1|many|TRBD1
CASSSPGTGASYEQYF
TGCGCCAGCAGCTCACCCGGGACAGGGGCATCCTACGAGCAGTACTTC
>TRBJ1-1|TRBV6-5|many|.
CASSYGVKNTEAFF
TGTGCCAGCAGTTACGGGGTTAAGAACACTGAAGCTTTCTTT
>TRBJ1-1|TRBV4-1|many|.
CASSQGIGAEAFF
TGCGCCAGCAGCCAGGGGATTGGCGCTGAAGCTTTCTTT
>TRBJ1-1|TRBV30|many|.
CAFARGTEAFF
TGTGCCTTCGCCCGGGGCACTGAAGCTTTCTTT
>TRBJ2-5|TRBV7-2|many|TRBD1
CASSLAGPGQGKETQYF
TGTGCCAGCAGCTTAGCAGGGCCGGGACAGGGGAAGGAGACCCAGTACTTC
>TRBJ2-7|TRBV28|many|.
CASSLYSYEQYF
TGTGCCAGCAGTTTATACAGCTACGAGCAGTACTTC
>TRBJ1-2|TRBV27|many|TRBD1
CASSPGQGRKYGYTF
TGTGCCAGCAGTCCTGGACAGGGGCGAAAGTATGGCTACACCTTC
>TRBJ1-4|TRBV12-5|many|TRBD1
CASGLTTGELATNEKLFF
TGTGCTAGTGGTTTGACAACAGGGGAATTGGCAACTAATGAAAAACTGTTTTTT
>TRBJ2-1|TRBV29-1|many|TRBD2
CSVVSSGRALYNEQFF
TGCAGCGTTGTGTCTAGCGGGAGGGCCCTCTACAATGAGCAGTTCTTC
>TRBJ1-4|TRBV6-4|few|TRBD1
CASTRTGTNEKLFF
TGTGCCAGCACTCGGACAGGGACTAATGAAAAACTGTTTTTT
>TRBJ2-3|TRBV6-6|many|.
CASSYSRQGTDTQYF
TGTGCCAGCAGTTACTCTCGGCAGGGAACAGATACGCAGTATTTT